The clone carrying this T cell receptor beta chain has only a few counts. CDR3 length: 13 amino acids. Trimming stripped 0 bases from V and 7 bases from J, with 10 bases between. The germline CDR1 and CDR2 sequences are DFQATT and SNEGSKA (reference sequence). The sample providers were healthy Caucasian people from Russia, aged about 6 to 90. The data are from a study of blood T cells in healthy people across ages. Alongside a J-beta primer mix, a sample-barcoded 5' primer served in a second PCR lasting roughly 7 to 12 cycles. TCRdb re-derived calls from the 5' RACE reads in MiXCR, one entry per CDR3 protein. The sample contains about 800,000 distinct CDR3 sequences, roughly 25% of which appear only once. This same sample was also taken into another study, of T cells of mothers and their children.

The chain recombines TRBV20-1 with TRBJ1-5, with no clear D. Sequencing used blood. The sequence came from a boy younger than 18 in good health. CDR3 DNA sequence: TGCAGTGCTAGAGACATGGTCCGGCAGCCCCAGCATTTT. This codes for CSARDMVRQPQHF.